This TCR beta chain came from a study of monozygotic twins with inflammatory bowel disease. TCRdb reprocessed the 5' RACE reads and keeps a single row for each CDR3 protein, giving no DNA. The listing records 110,000 to 150,000 distinct CDR3 sequences. The CDR3 runs 17 residues. Germline V gene sequence: CDR1 MDHEN, CDR2 SYDVKM. The sequence derives from a human donor with ulcerative colitis or Crohn's disease, or a healthy co-twin of an affected twin (not recorded which). The sequenced sample consisted of blood. This chain links TRBV28 with TRBJ2-7; absent DNA, TCRdb's TRBD2 call cannot be checked. CDR3 loop: CASSPTLGLAGAYEQYF. The full variable domain, completed using reference TRBV28 and TRBJ2-7, is DVKVTQSSRYLVKRTGEKVFLECVQDMDHENMFWYRQDPGLGLRLIYFSYDVKMKEKGDIPEGYSVSREKKERFSLILESASTNQTSMYLCASSPTLGLAGAYEQYFGPGTRLTVT.